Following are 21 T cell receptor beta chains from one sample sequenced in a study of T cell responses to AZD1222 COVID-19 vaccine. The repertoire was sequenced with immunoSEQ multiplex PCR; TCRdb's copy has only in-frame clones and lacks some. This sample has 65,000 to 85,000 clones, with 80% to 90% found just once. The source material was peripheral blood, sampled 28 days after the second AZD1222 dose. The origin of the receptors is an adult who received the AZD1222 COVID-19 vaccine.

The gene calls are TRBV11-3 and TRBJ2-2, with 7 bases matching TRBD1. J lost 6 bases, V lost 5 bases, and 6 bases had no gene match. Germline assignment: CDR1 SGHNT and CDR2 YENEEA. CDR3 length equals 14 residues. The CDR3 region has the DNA TGTGCCAGCAGCCGGGCAGGGGGTCCCGGGGAGCTGTTTTTT. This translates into CASSRAGGPGELFF. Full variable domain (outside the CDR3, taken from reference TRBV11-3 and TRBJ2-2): EAGVVQSPRYKIIEKKQPVAFWCNPISGHNTLYWYLQNLGQGPELLIRYENEEAVDDSQLPKDRFSAERLKGVDSTLKIQPAELGDSAVYLCASSRAGGPGELFFGEGSRLTVL.

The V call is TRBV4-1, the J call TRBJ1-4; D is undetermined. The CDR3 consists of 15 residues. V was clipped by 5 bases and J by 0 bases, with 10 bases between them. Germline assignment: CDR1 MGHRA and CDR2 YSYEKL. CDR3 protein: CASSREVATNEKLFF. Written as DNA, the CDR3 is TGCGCCAGCAGCAGGGAGGTAGCAACTAATGAAAAACTGTTTTTT.

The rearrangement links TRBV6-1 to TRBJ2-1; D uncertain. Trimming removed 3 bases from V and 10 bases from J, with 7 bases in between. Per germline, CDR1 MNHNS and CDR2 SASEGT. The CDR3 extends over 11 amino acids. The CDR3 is CASSDMGEQFF. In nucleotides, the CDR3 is TGTGCCAGCAGTGATATGGGGGAGCAGTTCTTC.

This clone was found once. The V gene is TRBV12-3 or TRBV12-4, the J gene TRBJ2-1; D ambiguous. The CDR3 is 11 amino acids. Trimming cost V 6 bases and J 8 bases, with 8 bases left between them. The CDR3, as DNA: TGTGCCAGCAGCCCCTCCTATGAGCAGTTCTTC. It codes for CASSPSYEQFF.

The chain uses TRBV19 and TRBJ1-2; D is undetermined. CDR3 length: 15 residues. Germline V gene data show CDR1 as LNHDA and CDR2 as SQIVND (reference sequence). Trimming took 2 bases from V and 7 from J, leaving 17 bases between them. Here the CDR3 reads CASSIWSLDSGGYTF. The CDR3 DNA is TGTGCCAGTAGTATATGGTCATTGGACTCAGGTGGCTACACCTTC.

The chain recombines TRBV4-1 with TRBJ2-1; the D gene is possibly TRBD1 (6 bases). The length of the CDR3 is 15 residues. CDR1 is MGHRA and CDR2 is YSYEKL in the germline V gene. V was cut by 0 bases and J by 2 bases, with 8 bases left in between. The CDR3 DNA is TGCGCCAGCAGCCAAGATAAGGGGGCCTACAATGAGCAGTTCTTC. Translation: CASSQDKGAYNEQFF.

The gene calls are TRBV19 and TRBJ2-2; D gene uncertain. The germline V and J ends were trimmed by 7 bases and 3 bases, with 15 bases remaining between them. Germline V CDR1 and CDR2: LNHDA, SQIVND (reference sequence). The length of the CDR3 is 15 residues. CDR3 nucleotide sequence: TGTGCCAGTAAGGAGAAACCGAGACACACCGGGGAGCTGTTTTTT. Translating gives CASKEKPRHTGELFF.

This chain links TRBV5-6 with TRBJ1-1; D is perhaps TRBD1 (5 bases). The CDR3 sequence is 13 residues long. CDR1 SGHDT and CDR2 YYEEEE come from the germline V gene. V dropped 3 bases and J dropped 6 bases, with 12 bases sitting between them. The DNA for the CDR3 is TGTGCCAGCAGCTCGCAGGGAGTCCCTGAAGCTTTCTTT. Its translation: CASSSQGVPEAFF. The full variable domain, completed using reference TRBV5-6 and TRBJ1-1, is DAGVTQSPTHLIKTRGQQVTLRCSPKSGHDTVSWYQQALGQGPQFIFQYYEEEERQRGNFPDRFSGHQFPNYSSELNVNALLLGDSALYLCASSSQGVPEAFFGQGTRLTVV.

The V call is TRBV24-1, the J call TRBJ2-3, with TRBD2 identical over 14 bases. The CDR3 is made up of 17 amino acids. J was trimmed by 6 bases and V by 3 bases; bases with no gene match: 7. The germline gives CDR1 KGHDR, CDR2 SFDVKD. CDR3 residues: CATSDVTSGGAWDTQYF. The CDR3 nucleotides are TGTGCCACCAGTGATGTGACTAGCGGGGGGGCTTGGGATACGCAGTATTTT.

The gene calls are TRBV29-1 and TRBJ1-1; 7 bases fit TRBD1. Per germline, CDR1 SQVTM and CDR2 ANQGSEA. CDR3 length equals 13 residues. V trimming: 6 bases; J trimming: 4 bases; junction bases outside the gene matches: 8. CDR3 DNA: TGCAGCGTCGACAGGGATGGTACCACTGAAGCTTTCTTT. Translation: CSVDRDGTTEAFF. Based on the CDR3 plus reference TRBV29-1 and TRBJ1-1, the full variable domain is SAVISQKPSRDICQRGTSLTIQCQVDSQVTMMFWYRQQPGQSLTLIATANQGSEATYESGFVIDKFPISRPNLTFSTLTVSNMSPEDSSIYLCSVDRDGTTEAFFGQGTRLTVV.

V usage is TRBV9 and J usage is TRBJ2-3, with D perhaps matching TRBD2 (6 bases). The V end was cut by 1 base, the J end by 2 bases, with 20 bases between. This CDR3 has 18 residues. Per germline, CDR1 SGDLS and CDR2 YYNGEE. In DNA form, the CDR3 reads TGTGCCAGCAGCGTAACGCAGGGAGGAGCTTTTAACACAGATACGCAGTATTTT. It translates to CASSVTQGGAFNTDTQYF.

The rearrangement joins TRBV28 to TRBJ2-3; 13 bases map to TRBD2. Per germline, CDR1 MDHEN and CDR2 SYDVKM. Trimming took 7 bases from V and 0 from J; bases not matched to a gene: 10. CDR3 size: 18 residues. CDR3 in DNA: TGTGCCAGCACCGCCACTAGCGGGGGGGCCGGAAGCACAGATACGCAGTATTTT. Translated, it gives CASTATSGGAGSTDTQYF.

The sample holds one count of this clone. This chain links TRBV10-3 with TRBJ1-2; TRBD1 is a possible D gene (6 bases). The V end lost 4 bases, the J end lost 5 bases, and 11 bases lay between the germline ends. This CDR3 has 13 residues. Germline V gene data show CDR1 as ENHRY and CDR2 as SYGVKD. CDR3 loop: CAISGTEGYGYTF. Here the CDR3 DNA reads TGTGCCATCAGTGGGACAGAAGGATATGGCTACACCTTC.

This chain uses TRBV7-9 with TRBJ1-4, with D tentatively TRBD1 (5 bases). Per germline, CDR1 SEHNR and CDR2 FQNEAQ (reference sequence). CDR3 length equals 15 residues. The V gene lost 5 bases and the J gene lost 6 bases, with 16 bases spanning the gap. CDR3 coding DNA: TGTGCCAGCAGCCCCGACGGCTGGGGACATGAAAAACTGTTTTTT. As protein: CASSPDGWGHEKLFF.

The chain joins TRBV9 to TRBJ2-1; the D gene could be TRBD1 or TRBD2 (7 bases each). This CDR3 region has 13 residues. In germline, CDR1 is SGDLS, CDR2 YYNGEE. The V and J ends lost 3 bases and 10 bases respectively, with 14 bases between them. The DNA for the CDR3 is TGTGCCAGCAGCGGCGCTCAGGGGGGGGAGCAGTTCTTC. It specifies CASSGAQGGEQFF.

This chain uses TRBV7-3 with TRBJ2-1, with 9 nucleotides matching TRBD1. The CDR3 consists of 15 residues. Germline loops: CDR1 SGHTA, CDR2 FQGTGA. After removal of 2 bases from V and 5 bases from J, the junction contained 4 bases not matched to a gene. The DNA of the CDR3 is TGTGCCAGCAGCTTAGCGGGACAGGGTCACAATGAGCAGTTCTTC. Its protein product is CASSLAGQGHNEQFF.

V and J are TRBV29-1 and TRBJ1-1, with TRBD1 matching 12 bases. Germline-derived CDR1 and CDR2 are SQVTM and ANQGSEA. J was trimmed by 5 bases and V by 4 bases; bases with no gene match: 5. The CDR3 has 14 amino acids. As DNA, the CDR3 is TGCAGCGTTGTGGGGACAGGGGGCATTACTGAAGCTTTCTTT. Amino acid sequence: CSVVGTGGITEAFF.

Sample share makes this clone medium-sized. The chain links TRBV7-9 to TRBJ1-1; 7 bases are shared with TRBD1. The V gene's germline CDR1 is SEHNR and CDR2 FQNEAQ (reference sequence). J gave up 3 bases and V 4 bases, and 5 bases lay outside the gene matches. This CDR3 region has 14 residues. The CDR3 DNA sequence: TGTGCCAGCAGCTCCAGGGGGAATGACACTGAAGCTTTCTTT. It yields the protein CASSSRGNDTEAFF.

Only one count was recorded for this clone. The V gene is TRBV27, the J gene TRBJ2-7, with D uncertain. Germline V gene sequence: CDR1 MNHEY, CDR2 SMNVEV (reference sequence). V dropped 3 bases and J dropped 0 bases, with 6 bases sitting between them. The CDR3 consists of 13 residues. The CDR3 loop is CASSFRSSYEQYF. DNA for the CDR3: TGTGCCAGCAGTTTCAGGAGCTCCTACGAGCAGTACTTC.

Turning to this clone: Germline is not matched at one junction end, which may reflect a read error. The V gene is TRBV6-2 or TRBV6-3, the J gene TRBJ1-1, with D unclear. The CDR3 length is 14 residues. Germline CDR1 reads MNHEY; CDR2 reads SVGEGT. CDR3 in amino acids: CASNYATPDTEAFF. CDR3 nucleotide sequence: TGTGCCAGCAATTACGCCACCCCGGACACTGAAGCTTTCTTT.

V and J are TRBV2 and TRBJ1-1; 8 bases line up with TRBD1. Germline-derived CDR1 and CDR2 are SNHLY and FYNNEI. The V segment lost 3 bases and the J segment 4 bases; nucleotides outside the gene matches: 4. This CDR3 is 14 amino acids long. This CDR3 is CASSDFDRGTEAFF. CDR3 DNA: TGTGCCAGCAGTGACTTTGACAGGGGCACTGAAGCTTTCTTT.